The table lists the clone carrying this T cell receptor beta chain with a few counts. This record comes from a study of T-cell memory formation after mild COVID-19. TCRdb used MiXCR to reprocess the 5' RACE reads, holding one entry per CDR3 protein. Among 150,000 to 200,000 distinct CDR3 sequences, approximately 14% were seen once, and the ten largest hold 11% to 15%. V gave up 4 bases and J gave up 4 bases; unmatched junction bases: 11. The germline gives CDR1 SGHRS, CDR2 YFSETQ. CDR3 size: 16 residues. The chain couples TRBV5-1 to TRBJ1-1; 9 positions agree with TRBD1. This TCR came from an adult woman who had mild COVID-19 (a few samples of this study predate the infection). Cell type and time point are not known. Sequenced material: PBMCs or a T cell subset sorted from them (not recorded which). The CDR3 coding sequence is TGCGCCAGCAGCAGGAGGGGACAGGGATACGGCACTGAAGCTTTCTTT. Its translation: CASSRRGQGYGTEAFF.